These T cell receptor beta chains were read from a single sample in a study of immune evolution from preneoplasia to lung adenocarcinoma. Data came from immunoSEQ multiplex PCR; TCRdb stores just in-frame clones and leaves some out. Of several thousand clones listed, 80% to 90% are singletons. Sample: FFPE adjacent normal lung tissue. These receptor sequences come from a donor older than 65 with lung adenocarcinoma. Each CDR3 is given with its conserved first and last residue. The D gene is left open where the match is weak. Clone size is not always given. Where it is, it says once, few, many or a class for expanded clones.

J | size | D | V | CDR3 | DNA
TRBJ2-3 | - | - | TRBV7-9 | CASSLVGDTQYF | TGTGCCAGCAGCTTAGTCGGAGATACGCAGTATTTT
TRBJ1-2 | - | - | TRBV2 | CASSEEGTNYGYTF | TGTGCCAGCAGTGAGGAGGGGACCAACTATGGCTACACCTTC
TRBJ2-6 | - | TRBD2 | TRBV4-2 | CASSQASTSASSGANVLTF | TGTGCCAGCAGCCAAGCTTCGACTAGCGCGAGCTCTGGGGCCAACGTCCTGACTTTC
TRBJ2-1 | - | - | TRBV27 | CASRLRGLSYNEQFF | TGTGCCAGCAGGCTCCGGGGCCTCTCATACAATGAGCAGTTCTTC
TRBJ2-3 | - | TRBD2 | TRBV5-1 | CASSSLFLPTSGELDTQYF | TGCGCCAGCAGCTCCCTTTTCCTTCCAACTAGCGGGGAATTAGATACGCAGTATTTT
TRBJ1-5 | - | - | TRBV19 | CASSGQDWQPQHF | TGTGCCAGTAGTGGGCAGGACTGGCAGCCCCAGCATTTT
TRBJ2-1 | - | - | TRBV10-2 | CASSDRDRGYNEQFF | TGCGCCAGCAGTGACCGGGACCGAGGCTACAATGAGCAGTTCTTC
TRBJ2-5 | - | - | TRBV18 | CASSLTKQETQYF | TGTGCCAGCTCACTTACGAAGCAAGAGACCCAGTACTTC
TRBJ2-2 | - | - | TRBV7-3 | CASSLAGGLPGELFF | TGTGCCAGCAGCTTAGCTGGCGGCTTACCCGGGGAGCTGTTTTTT
TRBJ2-7 | - | - | TRBV5-1 | CASSWRGTYEQYF | TGCGCCAGCAGCTGGAGGGGGACTTACGAGCAGTACTTC
TRBJ2-5 | - | - | TRBV7-9 | CASSRDGQETQYF | TGTGCCAGCAGTAGAGATGGGCAAGAGACCCAGTACTTC
TRBJ1-1 | - | - | TRBV5-4 | CASSYSLVDTEAFF | TGTGCCAGCAGCTATTCACTGGTGGACACTGAAGCTTTCTTT
TRBJ2-5 | - | - | TRBV25-1 | CASGYMLSQYF | TGTGCCAGCGGGTACATGCTGTCCCAGTACTTC
TRBJ2-7 | - | - | TRBV21-1 | CASSKKLAGGYEQYF | TGTGCCAGCAGCAAAAAACTAGCGGGAGGGTACGAGCAGTACTTC
TRBJ1-6 | - | - | TRBV4-1 | CASSQGNSPLHF | TGCGCCAGCAGCCAAGGAAATTCACCCCTCCACTTT
TRBJ2-1 | - | TRBD2 | TRBV2 | CASLSGGSSYNEQFF | TGTGCCAGCCTAAGCGGGGGTAGCTCCTACAATGAGCAGTTCTTC
TRBJ2-1 | - | TRBD1 | TRBV7-9 | CASSPGQGSNEQFF | TGTGCCAGCAGCCCCGGACAGGGTAGCAATGAGCAGTTCTTC
TRBJ2-7 | - | - | TRBV7-9 | CASSSATAFGYEQYF | TGTGCCAGCAGCTCCGCGACGGCATTTGGCTACGAGCAGTACTTC
TRBJ2-7 | - | - | TRBV4-2 | CASSQAYGDRVLSYEQYF | TGTGCCAGCAGCCAAGCATATGGGGACCGCGTTCTTTCCTACGAGCAGTACTTC
TRBJ2-5 | - | - | TRBV27 | CASGYRGGRGTQYF | TGTGCCAGCGGCTACAGGGGAGGGCGGGGGACCCAGTACTTC
TRBJ1-4 | - | - | TRBV7-9 | CASSFRIGEKLFF | TGTGCCAGCAGCTTCAGGATTGGGGAAAAACTGTTTTTT
TRBJ2-1 | - | - | TRBV7-8 | CASSPSSYNEQFF | TGTGCCAGCAGCCCAAGCTCCTACAATGAGCAGTTCTTC
TRBJ2-3 | - | TRBD2 | TRBV28 | CASSPRGEGTDTQYF | TGTGCCAGCAGTCCACGGGGGGAAGGCACAGATACGCAGTATTTT
TRBJ2-1 | - | - | TRBV19 | CASSIGGRGEQFF | TGTGCCAGTAGTATAGGGGGGCGGGGTGAGCAGTTCTTC
TRBJ2-7 | few | TRBD1 | TRBV10-1 | CASSTGTGRNEQYF | TGCGCCAGCAGCACCGGGACAGGGAGGAACGAGCAGTACTTC
TRBJ2-7 | - | TRBD2 | TRBV28 | CASSSGGRPREQYF | TGTGCCAGCAGTTCGGGAGGACGGCCCAGGGAGCAGTACTTC
TRBJ1-2 | - | - | TRBV6-5 | CASGSAGLNYGYTF | TGTGCCAGCGGTTCCGCGGGGCTTAACTATGGCTACACCTTC
TRBJ1-2 | - | TRBD1 | TRBV10-3 | CAISETGEGYTF | TGTGCCATCAGTGAGACAGGGGAGGGCTACACCTTC
TRBJ2-5 | - | TRBD1 | TRBV19 | CASSRGQSPQETQYF | TGTGCCAGTAGTAGGGGACAGTCGCCTCAAGAGACCCAGTACTTC
TRBJ2-5 | few | TRBD1 | TRBV5-1 | CASRIQGFQETQYF | TGCGCCAGCCGGATACAGGGGTTCCAAGAGACCCAGTACTTC
TRBJ2-7 | - | - | TRBV29-1 | CSVERGPYEQYF | TGCAGCGTTGAACGGGGACCCTACGAGCAGTACTTC
TRBJ1-5 | few | TRBD1 | TRBV18 | CASSPRETGGTERQPQHF | TGTGCCAGCTCACCTAGGGAAACAGGGGGCACTGAAAGACAGCCCCAGCATTTT
TRBJ2-7 | once | TRBD1 | TRBV5-4 | CASSAGQGRGGYEQYF | TGTGCCAGCAGCGCAGGACAGGGTCGAGGGGGCTACGAGCAGTACTTC
TRBJ2-2 | - | TRBD1 | TRBV5-1 | CASSGGTGDTGELFF | TGCGCCAGCAGCGGCGGGACAGGGGACACCGGGGAGCTGTTTTTT
TRBJ1-1 | few | - | TRBV2 | CASRDRALNTEAFF | TGTGCCAGCAGGGACCGGGCCCTGAACACTGAAGCTTTCTTT
TRBJ2-3 | - | TRBD1 | TRBV4-3 | CASSQDWGQGSLFTSTDTQYF | TGCGCCAGCAGCCAAGATTGGGGACAGGGGAGTTTGTTCACTAGCACAGATACGCAGTATTTT
TRBJ1-4 | - | - | TRBV5-6 | CASSLRRQGNEKLFF | TGTGCCAGCAGCTTGAGGAGGCAGGGTAATGAAAAACTGTTTTTT
TRBJ2-5 | once | - | TRBV27 | CASSLDAGETQYF | TGTGCCAGCAGTTTAGATGCGGGGGAGACCCAGTACTTC